This is a list of T cell receptor beta chains from one sample in a study of T-cell memory formation after mild COVID-19. TCRdb itself ran the 5' RACE reads through MiXCR, one entry per CDR3 protein. This sample has about 560,000 distinct CDR3 sequences, with 17% found just once. Sequencing was carried out using PBMCs or a T cell subset sorted from them (not recorded which). These receptors all stem from an adult woman who had mild COVID-19 (a few samples of this study predate the infection). Cell type and time point are not known. CDR3s include the opening cysteine and the closing phenylalanine or tryptophan. D genes are given only for firm matches. A row's size may be missing; if present it is once, few, many or a size class.

TRBD1	TRBV25-1	TRBJ1-5	NA	TGTGCCAGCGCAGGGACAGGGCCTAATCAGCCCCAGCATTTT	CASAGTGPNQPQHF
TRBD1	TRBV6-4	TRBJ1-2	NA	TGTGCCAGCAGTGACTCGAAGTCGACAGGGTCACTCGGCTACACCTTC	CASSDSKSTGSLGYTF
TRBD1	TRBV7-8	TRBJ1-6	many	TGTGCCAGCAGCTCGGGGACAGGGAATTCACCCCTCCACTTT	CASSSGTGNSPLHF
NA	TRBV20-1	TRBJ2-7	few	TGCAGTGCTAGAATAGGGCAGACGATGTACTTC	CSARIGQTMYF
TRBD1	TRBV5-1	TRBJ2-2	few	TGCGCCAGCAGCTTGGCCGGGACAGGGCAATCCGGGGAGCTGTTTTTT	CASSLAGTGQSGELFF
NA	TRBV9	TRBJ1-1	few	TGTGCCAGCAGCGTCACCGGGGGTGGGAACACTGAAGCTTTCTTT	CASSVTGGGNTEAFF
NA	TRBV5-1	TRBJ2-7	few	TGCGCCAGCAGCGCCCGCCCCTACGAGGAGCAGTACTTC	CASSARPYEEQYF
NA	TRBV12-3/TRBV12-4	TRBJ2-5	NA	TGTGCCAGCAGCACAAGGGGGAGACAAGAGACCCAGTACTTC	CASSTRGRQETQYF
TRBD1	TRBV7-9	TRBJ2-7	NA	TGTGCCAGCAGCTTCGACAGGGATTTGTCATCCTACGAGCAGTACTTC	CASSFDRDLSSYEQYF
TRBD2	TRBV7-8	TRBJ2-5	few	TGTGCCAGCAGCTTATCCCATAGCGGGGAGGGGGAGACCCAGTACTTC	CASSLSHSGEGETQYF
TRBD1	TRBV7-3	TRBJ2-1	few	TGTGCCAGCAGCTCTCAGGGGGCCCTAGGTAATGAGCAGTTCTTC	CASSSQGALGNEQFF